This TCR beta chain appears in the sequencing data of a study of T cell responses to AZD1222 COVID-19 vaccine. Sequencing was performed with immunoSEQ multiplex PCR; in TCRdb, only in-frame clones are kept and a portion is missing. Of some 180,000 clones listed, 92% were seen once; the top ten hold roughly 2%. On this clone itself: Antigen specificity is unknown.

The study, taken as a whole, reports: The reported proportion of spike-specific TCRs targeting unmutated variant regions was nearly half. Vaccination with two AZD1222 doses was followed by a rise in Spike-specific TCR breadth and depth. Vaccine-associated CD4 TCRs spanned spike, dominant at 160-218 and 743-854.

Trimming cost V 2 bases and J 9 bases, with 11 bases left between them. The CDR3 is 13 residues long. CDR1 is GTSNPN, CDR2 SVGIG, per germline (reference sequence). The sequences come from peripheral blood, collected 28 days after the second AZD1222 dose. The chain couples TRBV30 to TRBJ1-6, with no clear D. This sequence originates from an adult who received the AZD1222 COVID-19 vaccine. The CDR3 sequence: CAWSPDILSPLHF. The CDR3 DNA follows: TGTGCCTGGAGTCCCGATATTCTTTCACCCCTCCACTTT.